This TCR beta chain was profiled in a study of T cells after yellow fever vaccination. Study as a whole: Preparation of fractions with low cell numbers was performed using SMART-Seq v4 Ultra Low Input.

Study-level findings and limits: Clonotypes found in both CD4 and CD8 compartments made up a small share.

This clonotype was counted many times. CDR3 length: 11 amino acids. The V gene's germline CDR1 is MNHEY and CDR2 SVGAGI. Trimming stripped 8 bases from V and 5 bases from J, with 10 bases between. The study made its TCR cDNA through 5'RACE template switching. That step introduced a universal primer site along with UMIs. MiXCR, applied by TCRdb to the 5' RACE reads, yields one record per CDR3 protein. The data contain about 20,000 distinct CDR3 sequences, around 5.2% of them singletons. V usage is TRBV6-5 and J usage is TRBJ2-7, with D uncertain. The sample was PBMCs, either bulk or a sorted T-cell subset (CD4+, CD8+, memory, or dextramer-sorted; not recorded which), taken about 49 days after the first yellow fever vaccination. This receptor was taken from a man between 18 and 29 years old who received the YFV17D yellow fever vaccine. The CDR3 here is CASGRYDEQYF. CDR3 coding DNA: TGTGCCAGCGGAAGGTACGACGAGCAGTACTTC.